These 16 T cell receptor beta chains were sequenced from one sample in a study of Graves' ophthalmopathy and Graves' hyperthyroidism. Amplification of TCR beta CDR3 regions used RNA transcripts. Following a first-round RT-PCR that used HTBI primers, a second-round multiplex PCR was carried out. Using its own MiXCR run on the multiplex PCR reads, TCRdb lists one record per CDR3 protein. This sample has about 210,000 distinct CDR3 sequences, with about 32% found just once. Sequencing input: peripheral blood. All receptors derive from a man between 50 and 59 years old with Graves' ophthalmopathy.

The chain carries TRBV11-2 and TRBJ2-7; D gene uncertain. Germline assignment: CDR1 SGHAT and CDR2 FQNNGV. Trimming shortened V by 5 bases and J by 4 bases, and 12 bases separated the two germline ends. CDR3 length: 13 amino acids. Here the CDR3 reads CASSSTLEYEQYF. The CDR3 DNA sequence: TGTGCCAGCAGCAGCACTCTGGAGTACGAGCAGTACTTC. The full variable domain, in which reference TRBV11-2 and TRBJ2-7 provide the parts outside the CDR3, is EAGVAQSPRYKIIEKRQSVAFWCNPISGHATLYWYQQILGQGPKLLIQFQNNGVVDDSQLPKDRFSAERLKGVDSTLKIQPAKLEDSAVYLCASSSTLEYEQYFGPGTRLTVT.

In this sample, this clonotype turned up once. The CDR3 here is CAASQGTGNTGELFF. CDR3 nucleotide sequence: TGTGCCGCTTCCCAAGGGACGGGGAACACCGGGGAGCTGTTTTTT. The chain has TRBV10-3 and TRBJ2-2, with D possibly being TRBD1 or TRBD2 (5 bases each). CDR1 and CDR2 from the germline V gene are ENHRY and SYGVKD. The germline V and J ends were trimmed by 11 bases and 1 base, with 17 bases remaining between them. The CDR3 runs 15 residues.

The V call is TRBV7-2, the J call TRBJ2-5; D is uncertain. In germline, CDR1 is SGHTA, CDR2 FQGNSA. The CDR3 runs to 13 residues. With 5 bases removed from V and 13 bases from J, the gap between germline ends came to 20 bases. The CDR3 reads CASSPQNGQPLYF. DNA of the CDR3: TGTGCCAGCAGCCCACAGAACGGCCAGCCGTTGTACTTC.

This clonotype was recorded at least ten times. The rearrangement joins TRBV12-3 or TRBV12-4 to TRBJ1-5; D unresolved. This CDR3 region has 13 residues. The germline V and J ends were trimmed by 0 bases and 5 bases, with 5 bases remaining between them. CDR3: CASSLASHQPQHF. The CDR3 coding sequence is TGTGCCAGCAGTTTAGCTAGTCATCAGCCCCAGCATTTT.

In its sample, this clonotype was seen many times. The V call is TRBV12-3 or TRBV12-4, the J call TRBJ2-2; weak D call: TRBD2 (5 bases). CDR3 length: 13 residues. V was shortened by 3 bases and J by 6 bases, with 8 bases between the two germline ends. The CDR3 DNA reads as TGTGCCAGCAGTTTCCAGGAGGCCGGGGAGCTGTTTTTT. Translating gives CASSFQEAGELFF.

CDR3 amino acids: CATGDRSTYNSPLHF. CDR3 sequence (DNA): TGTGCCACCGGGGACAGGTCCACCTATAATTCACCCCTCCACTTT. This rearrangement joins TRBV15 to TRBJ1-6, with 8 bases matching TRBD1. CDR1 and CDR2 (germline): LNHNV, YYDKDF (reference sequence). The CDR3 is made up of 15 amino acids. The J segment lost 2 bases and the V segment lost 8 bases, leaving 5 bases of the junction unmatched.

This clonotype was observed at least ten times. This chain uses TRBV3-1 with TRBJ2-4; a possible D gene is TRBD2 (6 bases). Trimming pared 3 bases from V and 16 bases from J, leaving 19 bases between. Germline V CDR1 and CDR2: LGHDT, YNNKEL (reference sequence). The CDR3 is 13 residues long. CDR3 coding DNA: TGTGCCAGCAGCCACTCCGGAGGGAAATGGGAATACTTC. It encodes CASSHSGGKWEYF.

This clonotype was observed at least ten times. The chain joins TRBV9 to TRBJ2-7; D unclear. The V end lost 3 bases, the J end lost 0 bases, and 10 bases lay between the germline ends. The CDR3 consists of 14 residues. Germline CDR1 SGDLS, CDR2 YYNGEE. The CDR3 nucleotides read TGTGCCAGCAGCGACGACACCTACTCCTACGAGCAGTACTTC. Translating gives CASSDDTYSYEQYF.

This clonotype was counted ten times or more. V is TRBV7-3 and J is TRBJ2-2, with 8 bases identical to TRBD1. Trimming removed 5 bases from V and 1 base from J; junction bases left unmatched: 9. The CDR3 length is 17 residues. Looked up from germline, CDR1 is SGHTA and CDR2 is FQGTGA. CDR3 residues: CASSLPTGTGNTGELFF. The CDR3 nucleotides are TGTGCCAGCAGCCTACCTACCGGGACAGGGAACACCGGGGAGCTGTTTTTT.

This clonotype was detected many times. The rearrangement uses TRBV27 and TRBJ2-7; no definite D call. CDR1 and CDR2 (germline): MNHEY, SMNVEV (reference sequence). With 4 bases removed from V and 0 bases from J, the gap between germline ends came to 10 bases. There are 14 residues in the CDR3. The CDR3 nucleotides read TGTGCCAGCAGTTACGGGTCCAGCTCCTACGAGCAGTACTTC. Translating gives CASSYGSSSYEQYF.

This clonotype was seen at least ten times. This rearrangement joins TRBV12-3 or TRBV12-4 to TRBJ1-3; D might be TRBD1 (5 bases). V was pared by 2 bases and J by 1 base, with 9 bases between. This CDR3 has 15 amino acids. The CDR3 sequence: CASSLRGASGNTIYF. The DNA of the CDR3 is TGTGCCAGCAGTTTACGCGGGGCATCTGGAAACACCATATATTTT.

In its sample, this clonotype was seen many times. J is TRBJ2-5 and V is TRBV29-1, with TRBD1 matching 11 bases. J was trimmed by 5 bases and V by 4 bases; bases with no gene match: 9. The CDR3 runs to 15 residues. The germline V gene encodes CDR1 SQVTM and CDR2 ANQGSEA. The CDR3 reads CSVARGTGGGETQYF. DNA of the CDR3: TGCAGCGTTGCCCGAGGGACAGGGGGAGGGGAGACCCAGTACTTC. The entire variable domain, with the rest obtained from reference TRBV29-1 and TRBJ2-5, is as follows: SAVISQKPSRDICQRGTSLTIQCQVDSQVTMMFWYRQQPGQSLTLIATANQGSEATYESGFVIDKFPISRPNLTFSTLTVSNMSPEDSSIYLCSVARGTGGGETQYFGPGTRLLVL.

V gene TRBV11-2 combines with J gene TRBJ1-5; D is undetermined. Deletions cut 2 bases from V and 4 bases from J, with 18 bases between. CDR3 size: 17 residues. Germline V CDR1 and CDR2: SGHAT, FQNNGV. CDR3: CASSLYSVRSSNQPQHF. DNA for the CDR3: TGTGCCAGCAGCTTATATTCTGTCAGGTCCTCAAATCAGCCCCAGCATTTT.

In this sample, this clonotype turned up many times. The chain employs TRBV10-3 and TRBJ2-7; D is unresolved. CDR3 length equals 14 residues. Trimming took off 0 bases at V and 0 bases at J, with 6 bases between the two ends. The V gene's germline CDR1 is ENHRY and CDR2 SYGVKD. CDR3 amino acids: CAISESDLSYEQYF. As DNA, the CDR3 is TGTGCCATCAGTGAGTCTGACCTCTCCTACGAGCAGTACTTC.

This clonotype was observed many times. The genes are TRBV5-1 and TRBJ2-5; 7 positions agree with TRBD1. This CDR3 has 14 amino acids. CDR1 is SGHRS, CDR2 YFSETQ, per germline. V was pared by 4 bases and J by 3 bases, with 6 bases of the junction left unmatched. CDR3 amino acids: CASSVFDREETQYF. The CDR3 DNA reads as TGCGCCAGCAGCGTTTTTGACAGGGAAGAGACCCAGTACTTC.

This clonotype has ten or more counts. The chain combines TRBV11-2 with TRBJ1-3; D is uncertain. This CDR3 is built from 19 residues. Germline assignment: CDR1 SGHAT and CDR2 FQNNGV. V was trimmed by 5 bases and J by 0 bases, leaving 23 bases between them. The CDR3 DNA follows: TGTGCCAGCAGCCCCCCTGGTCCTTACCTTCAGAACTCTGGAAACACCATATATTTT. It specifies CASSPPGPYLQNSGNTIYF.